The 3 T cell receptor beta chains presented below share a single source sample, sequenced in a study of blood T cell repertoires in COVID-19. The assay was immunoSEQ multiplex PCR, and TCRdb's table has in-frame clones only and misses some. Here the sample spans 100,000 or so clones, about 85% being singletons. Sequencing used peripheral blood. These receptors were obtained from a man aged 45-65 years with active COVID-19.

The chain links TRBV30 to TRBJ1-1; the D is unclear. Germline lookup yields CDR1 GTSNPN and CDR2 SVGIG (reference sequence). CDR3 length equals 12 residues. V was clipped by 0 bases and J by 8 bases, with 10 bases between them. CDR3 DNA: TGTGCCTGGAGTGTACTAGTCGGAGAAGCTTTCTTT. Its protein is CAWSVLVGEAFF. The full variable domain, in which reference TRBV30 and TRBJ1-1 provide the parts outside the CDR3, is SQTIHQWPATLVQPVGSPLSLECTVEGTSNPNLYWYRQAAGRGLQLLFYSVGIGQISSEVPQNLSASRPQDRQFILSSKKLLLSDSGFYLCAWSVLVGEAFFGQGTRLTVV.

The chain uses TRBV7-9 and TRBJ1-4; possible D gene TRBD1, 5 bases. In germline, CDR1 is SEHNR, CDR2 FQNEAQ (reference sequence). This CDR3 has 15 amino acids. The germline V and J ends were trimmed by 4 bases and 8 bases, with 17 bases remaining between them. The CDR3 DNA reads as TGTGCCAGCAGCTCACCCCCGGGACTCGGGGAAAAACTGTTTTTT. Protein product: CASSSPPGLGEKLFF.

The rearrangement uses TRBV5-5 and TRBJ1-6; maybe TRBD1 (5 bases). The CDR3 has 15 amino acids. CDR1 is SGHKS and CDR2 is YYEKEE in the germline V gene (reference sequence). Trimming cost V 4 bases and J 6 bases, with 14 bases left between them. The CDR3 DNA follows: TGTGCCAGCAGCGGGGGGGAGACTCCTAATTCACCCCTCCACTTT. It is translated as CASSGGETPNSPLHF.